The TCR beta chain described here comes from a study of shared clonotypes between healthy human individuals. Several immunoSEQ 96-well plates shared each subset's DNA, each plate a replicate. The protocol was immunoSEQ multiplex PCR, while the TCRdb copy is restricted to in-frame clones and leaves out a portion. Of around 1,900,000 clones listed, about 94% are singletons. As regards this clone: Its cognate antigen is unknown.

Study-wide results and caveats: Some clonotypes were shared by all four sorted-subset donors, while others were not shared. The non-shared ones had lower generation probabilities than the shared ones.

Terminally differentiated effector memory CD45RA+ cells were excluded from the naive CD8 cells, which were CD45RO-negative and positively selected for CCR7. Germline V gene data show CDR1 as MNHEY and CDR2 as SMNVEV (reference sequence). The CDR3 extends over 14 amino acids. The trim removed 6 bases at V and 5 bases at J, leaving 9 bases unmatched. Input material: naive CD8+ T cells from PBMCs. This TCR was sampled from a man between 18 and 29 years old in good health. Some clones in this sample may be carry-over from other donors' samples. This chain connects TRBV27 to TRBJ2-7; the match to TRBD1 covers 8 bases. The DNA for the CDR3 is TGTGCCAGCAGCCTTTGGACAGGGAACCACGAGCAGTACTTC. This gives the protein CASSLWTGNHEQYF.